A selection of T cell receptor beta chains follows, all from one sample in a study of blood T cells in healthy people across ages. TCRdb analysed the 5' RACE reads with MiXCR anew, one entry per CDR3 protein. The sample has roughly 1.6 million distinct CDR3 sequences, roughly 32% seen once. Sequenced sample: blood. Receptors were obtained from a woman in her 30s in good health. The CDR3 runs from the conserved cysteine through the conserved F or W. Each record gives: clone size, V gene, J gene, D gene, CDR3 length, CDR3 DNA, CDR3 protein. The D gene is left open where the match is weak. The size field is filled for only some rows; it gives once, few, many or a size class.

few	TRBV9	TRBJ2-1	NA	11	TGTGCCGGCAGCGATAGCGACGAGCGGTTCTTC	CAGSDSDERFF
NA	TRBV7-9	TRBJ2-4	TRBD2	13	TGTGCCAGCAGCAGCGGGGGGGGACGCGGGCAGTACTTC	CASSSGGGRGQYF
NA	TRBV6-5	TRBJ1-5	TRBD1	14	TGTGCCAACAGTAGGGAGACAGGGAGTCAGCCCCAGCATTTT	CANSRETGSQPQHF
NA	TRBV20-1	TRBJ2-7	NA	14	TGCAGTGGGGGGGCGGGACTATCCCTCTACGAGCAGTACTTC	CSGGAGLSLYEQYF
many	TRBV7-2	TRBJ2-5	NA	14	TGTGCCAGCACCCACGGCGGGGTTCAAGAGACCCAGTACTTC	CASTHGGVQETQYF
NA	TRBV7-3	TRBJ2-7	NA	14	TGTGCCAGCAGCCAACGACTAGGGTCCTACGAGCAGTACTTC	CASSQRLGSYEQYF
many	TRBV29-1	TRBJ2-5	TRBD1	14	TGCAGCGTCCAACCGACAGGGGCCAGGGAGACCCAGTACTTC	CSVQPTGARETQYF
NA	TRBV5-1	TRBJ2-3	NA	14	TGCGCCAGCAGCTTGTCCTTACACACAGATACGCAGTATTTT	CASSLSLHTDTQYF
many	TRBV10-3	TRBJ2-3	NA	15	TGTGCCATCACCGAGTCATCATTCAGTGGAGTTACGCAGTATTTT	CAITESSFSGVTQYF
few	TRBV4-1	TRBJ1-5	NA	14	TGCGCCAGCAGCCAAGATGGGAACAATCAGCCCCAGCATTTT	CASSQDGNNQPQHF
few	TRBV3-1	TRBJ2-7	TRBD1	15	TGTGCCAGCAGCCAAGCGACAGGGGCGTCCTACGAGCAGTACTTC	CASSQATGASYEQYF
NA	TRBV10-3	TRBJ1-1	TRBD1	15	TGTGCCATCAGTGAGGAGGACAGGGGGAACACTGAAGCTTTCTTT	CAISEEDRGNTEAFF
NA	TRBV11-2	TRBJ2-7	NA	14	TGTGCCAGCAGCCTAAGGACGGATACCTACGAGCAGTACTTC	CASSLRTDTYEQYF
few	TRBV6-2/TRBV6-3	TRBJ2-3	NA	16	TGTGCCAGCAGTTACCGGGACTCCGCCGGCACAGATACGCAGTATTTT	CASSYRDSAGTDTQYF
NA	TRBV11-2	TRBJ2-6	NA	16	TGTGCCAGCAGCTCTGAGAATCTCTCTGGGGCCAACGTCCTGACTTTC	CASSSENLSGANVLTF
NA	TRBV20-1	TRBJ2-5	TRBD2	13	TGCAGTGCTAGAGATCTGCTAGCGGCTGAGCAGTACTTC	CSARDLLAAEQYF
few	TRBV6-2/TRBV6-3	TRBJ2-7	NA	13	TGTGCCAGCAGATGGGACGGGCACTACGAGCAGTACTTC	CASRWDGHYEQYF
few	TRBV20-1	TRBJ1-4	TRBD1	15	TGCAGTGCTGAGAGGGACAGTGCAACTAATGAAAGACTGTTTTTT	CSAERDSATNERLFF
once	TRBV4-1	TRBJ2-1	TRBD2	17	TGCGCCAGCAGCCACCCAAAGGTGTTAGCGGGAGGCGGCGAGCAGTTCTTC	CASSHPKVLAGGGEQFF
NA	TRBV2	TRBJ2-3	TRBD1	15	TGTGCCAGCAGTGAATTTGGACAGGGGACAGATACGCAGTATTTT	CASSEFGQGTDTQYF
NA	TRBV3-1	TRBJ2-3	TRBD2	19	TGTGCCAGCAGCCAAGAAGCGTCGGGATTGGGAGGGAGCACAGATACGCAGTATTTT	CASSQEASGLGGSTDTQYF
few	TRBV20-1	TRBJ2-1	NA	16	TGCAGTGCTAGAGTTGACGGGGCCCGCTCCTACAATGAGCAGTTCTTC	CSARVDGARSYNEQFF
once	TRBV2	TRBJ2-7	TRBD2	14	TGTGCCAGCAGGGTAGCGGGCCTCTCCTACGAGCAGTACTTC	CASRVAGLSYEQYF
few	TRBV6-2/TRBV6-3	TRBJ2-3	NA	17	TGTGCCAGCCGATCCACGCCGGGACGACTCTTCACAGATACGCAGTATTTT	CASRSTPGRLFTDTQYF
NA	TRBV4-1	TRBJ1-2	NA	11	TGCGCCGGCAGCCAGGGGAGCGGCTACACCTTC	CAGSQGSGYTF
few	TRBV7-7	TRBJ2-6	TRBD2	17	TGTGCCAGCAGCTCGGCGGGGGGGCCATCTGGGGCCAACGTCCTGACTTTC	CASSSAGGPSGANVLTF
few	TRBV7-9	TRBJ2-3	NA	13	TGTGCCAGCAGCCTCACCGCCGAGGATACGCAGTATTTT	CASSLTAEDTQYF
NA	TRBV2	TRBJ2-4	TRBD1	15	TGTGCCAGCAGAGCAGGGGGCCTTGGCAAAAACATTCGGTACTTC	CASRAGGLGKNIRYF
NA	TRBV29-1	TRBJ2-5	TRBD1	13	TGCAGCGTTGAGAACGGGACAGCTTATGAGCAGTACTTC	CSVENGTAYEQYF
NA	TRBV18	TRBJ2-3	NA	16	TGTGCCAGCTCACCACCAGGTAGCGGTTCCACAGATACGCAGTATTTT	CASSPPGSGSTDTQYF
NA	TRBV5-1	TRBJ2-3	NA	14	TGCGCCAGCAGCCCCCGAACGCGGGAAGATACGCAGTATTTT	CASSPRTREDTQYF
NA	TRBV12-3/TRBV12-4	TRBJ1-4	NA	12	TGTGCCAGCACCCCTCGCGCTGAAAAACTGTTTTTT	CASTPRAEKLFF
once	TRBV7-9	TRBJ2-1	NA	13	TGTGCCAACAGGGCATACTCCTACAATGAGCAGTTCTTC	CANRAYSYNEQFF
once	TRBV5-1	TRBJ2-1	TRBD2	18	TGCGCCAGAGAAGCCGGGACTAGCGGGGGGGTTACAAACAATGAGCAGTTCTTC	CAREAGTSGGVTNNEQFF
few	TRBV27	TRBJ2-7	TRBD2	14	TGTGCCAGCAGACGTCTAGCGGGACCCTACGAGCAGTACTTC	CASRRLAGPYEQYF
NA	TRBV10-3	TRBJ2-7	TRBD2	15	TGTGCCGCGGAATCGGGTTCTAGCGGGAGGTACGAGCAGTACTTC	CAAESGSSGRYEQYF
many	TRBV9	TRBJ2-1	NA	12	TGTGCCAGCAGCCGGATTGGCAATGAGCAGTTCTTC	CASSRIGNEQFF
NA	TRBV7-9	TRBJ2-5	NA	13	TGTGCCAGCAGCTTCTCAGCGCGGGAGACCCAGTACTTC	CASSFSARETQYF
NA	TRBV30	TRBJ2-3	TRBD2	15	TGTGCCTGGAGTGTACTACTAGCGGGAGGAGATACGCAGTATTTT	CAWSVLLAGGDTQYF
NA	TRBV20-1	TRBJ1-6	NA	16	TGCAGTGCTAGAGTGGGAGGGGCCCAAGAGAATTCACCCCTCCACTTT	CSARVGGAQENSPLHF
NA	TRBV5-1	TRBJ2-6	NA	16	TGCGCCAGCAGCTTGGGACAAGACTCTGGGGCCAACGTCCTGACTTTC	CASSLGQDSGANVLTF
NA	TRBV7-9	TRBJ2-7	TRBD2	16	TGTGCCAGCAGCGCGACTAGCGGGGAGAGCTCCTACGAGCAGTACTTC	CASSATSGESSYEQYF
NA	TRBV6-2/TRBV6-3	TRBJ2-7	NA	14	TGTGCCAGCAGTTATGCAAGTACTGTCTACGAGCAGTACTTC	CASSYASTVYEQYF
NA	TRBV20-1	TRBJ2-7	NA	14	TGCAGTGCTAAAACTAGCTCTTGGTCCTACGAGCAGTACTTC	CSAKTSSWSYEQYF
once	TRBV5-1	TRBJ2-1	NA	13	TGCGCCAGCAGCCCGACTTGGGACAATGAGCAGTTCTTC	CASSPTWDNEQFF
few	TRBV7-8	TRBJ2-1	NA	13	TGTGCCAGCAGTGACAGGCTCAGCGATGAGCAGTTCTTC	CASSDRLSDEQFF
few	TRBV20-1	TRBJ2-3	NA	13	TGCAGTTCAAGACCCTCCGGCACAGATACGCAGTATTTT	CSSRPSGTDTQYF
NA	TRBV20-1	TRBJ1-4	TRBD1	15	TGCAGTGCTAGGGCCGGGACAGCCAACCATGAAAAACTGTTTTTT	CSARAGTANHEKLFF
few	TRBV5-1	TRBJ1-5	TRBD1	15	TGCGCCAGCAGCCCTGGGACAGGGGCGTTGGAGCCCCAGCATTTT	CASSPGTGALEPQHF
NA	TRBV4-1	TRBJ2-1	TRBD2	20	TGCGCCAGCAGCCAAGTTGCGGGACTAGCGGGAGGGAGCTCCTACAATGAGCAGTTCTTC	CASSQVAGLAGGSSYNEQFF
NA	TRBV9	TRBJ2-1	NA	14	TGTGCCAGCAGCGTAGATCCCAATGGGAATGAGCAGTTCTTC	CASSVDPNGNEQFF
few	TRBV9	TRBJ2-1	TRBD2	19	TGTGCCAGCAGCATAGAAGGGGGGACTAGCGGGGGTAGAAACAATGAGCAGTTCTTC	CASSIEGGTSGGRNNEQFF
few	TRBV20-1	TRBJ2-3	TRBD2	14	TGCAGTGCTAGCGGGAGGCTCGGCACAGATACGCAGTATTTT	CSASGRLGTDTQYF
NA	TRBV5-1	TRBJ2-2	NA	16	TGCGCCAGCAGCTTTGTCGACAGGGCGGGGACCGGGGAGCTGTTTTTT	CASSFVDRAGTGELFF